The present TCR beta chain was sequenced within a study of identical twins (TCRdb year 2016). Broadly, across the study: To test whether fetal clonotypes persist, the study used deep sequencing on TCR alpha and beta repertoires from monozygotic twins, unrelated adults of various ages, and cord blood. Replicate twin experiments were performed at different times using different library preparation protocols to rule out contamination. Findings and caveats that apply to the study as a whole: Out-of-frame TCR alpha sharing in monozygotic twins was systematically underestimated by recombination models, whereas sharing between unrelated individuals was in agreement with the recombination models. Invariant T cells such as MAIT and iNKT could partly confound zero-insertion analyses, although diverse VJ usage argued against such confounding for most clonotypes. Because the same donors could not be followed over many years, conclusions were based on cross-sectional statistical analysis. Abundant cord blood beta clonotypes carried fewer insertions; young adult naive repertoires showed a weaker similar trend, while memory repertoires showed none. Compared with coincidental sharing between unrelated individuals, an excess of low generation-probability sequences was observed among out-of-frame TCR alpha sequences shared between twins. A weaker excess of twin sharing was found in beta out-of-frame sequences because the signal-to-noise ratio was lowered by fewer shared sequences.

The germline V gene sets CDR1 to SGHAT and CDR2 to FQNNGV. Germline trimming: 5 bases from V, 0 bases from J; junction bases outside gene matches: 10. The cysteine opens and the phenylalanine closes a CDR3 of 16 amino acids. Only the CDR3 part of the read is kept: 48 bases, read in frame from the first base. Every donor was a healthy Caucasian. Miltenyi CD45RO+ enrichment and human naive T-cell isolation kits were used to isolate memory (CD45RO+) and naive T cells from PBMC. Libraries came from 5' RACE. Sequencing instrument: Illumina HiSeq 2000. Template switching added a universal primer binding site, and the final cDNA carried a unique molecular identifier that allowed TCR cDNA molecules to be counted accurately. Specific primers in the conserved constant-segment region were used to synthesize first-strand cDNA for TCR alpha and beta chains. To control for contamination, every cDNA library carried two barcodes: a SMART-Mk sample barcode plus Illumina barcodes. TruSeq adapter sequences and Illumina sample barcodes were added in two successive PCR steps. The TCR alpha and beta cDNA libraries were sequenced on the Illumina HiSeq platform using custom primers. The authors' pipeline ran thus. Unique molecular identifiers were extracted from raw reads with MiGEC, and CDR3 positions were determined with MiXCR. Recombination models were inferred per individual with the repgenHMM and IGoR tools using an EM algorithm. The tcR package in R was used for shared clonotype analysis, with sharing normalized by the product of cloneset sizes. To study raw recombination without the effects of thymic and clonal selection, out-of-frame nonproductive sequences were analyzed. TCRdb reran the public reads through fastp at Q25 and MiXCR, keeping productive beta chains. Identical CDR3 protein sequences are pooled into one entry, listed with their most common genes and DNA. The V and J calls and clone size come from TCRdb's table, not from the authors' own analysis. Present in this sample are around 220,000 distinct CDR3 sequences, 8% to 11% of which were seen just once. The top ten clonotypes cover more than 8% of the sample.

This clonotype has at least ten counts. The antigen it binds to is not known. There are no base qualities to consult, and no much larger clone falls within one base. The receptor was isolated from a man over 45 in good health. This chain is built from TRBV11-2 and TRBJ2-7; the central 7 bases match TRBD1. The sequencing input was memory T cells sorted from blood. What the cell subset or site label conveys for this sample: CD45RO+ enriched T cells. In nucleotides, the sequence is TGTGCCAGCAGCCCCGGCCCGGGACAGCTCTCCTACGAGCAGTACTTC. Translated, it reads CASSPGPGQLSYEQYF. The full variable domain, with segments outside the CDR3 supplied by the reference TRBV11-2 and TRBJ2-7 proteins, appears as EAGVAQSPRYKIIEKRQSVAFWCNPISGHATLYWYQQILGQGPKLLIQFQNNGVVDDSQLPKDRFSAERLKGVDSTLKIQPAKLEDSAVYLCASSPGPGQLSYEQYFGPGTRLTVT.